Each of the 23 T cell receptor beta chains below was sequenced from the same sample in a study of blood T cells in healthy people across ages. It was with a sample-barcoded 5' primer and a J-beta primer mix that a second PCR of roughly 7 to 11 cycles was run. TCRdb re-derived calls from the 5' RACE reads in MiXCR, one entry per CDR3 protein. Among just over 1 million distinct CDR3 sequences listed, less than 50% were seen once. Sample: blood. Receptor source: a woman aged 55-70 years in good health.

This clonotype has just a few counts. This chain uses TRBV28 with TRBJ2-5; 10 bases map to TRBD2. The J call may be faulty, since TRBJ2-7 better matches the DNA end. In germline, CDR1 is MDHEN, CDR2 SYDVKM. This CDR3 contains 14 residues. CDR3 sequence (DNA): TGTGCCAGCAGTATACAGCGGGAGGGTGGCGAGCAGTACTTC. Protein: CASSIQREGGEQYF.

The chain is built from TRBV4-2 and TRBJ2-7; 9 positions match TRBD2. Germline values: CDR1 LGHNA, CDR2 YNFKEQ. With 2 bases clipped from V and 7 bases from J, the junction kept 0 bases outside the gene matches. The CDR3 length is 12 residues. The CDR3 is CASSQTSGEQYF. DNA for the CDR3: TGTGCCAGCAGCCAAACTAGCGGGGAGCAGTACTTC.

This rearrangement joins TRBV20-1 to TRBJ2-1; D may be TRBD1 or TRBD2 (5 bases each). CDR3 length equals 12 residues. V was shortened by 3 bases and J by 6 bases, with 9 bases between the two germline ends. Germline lookup yields CDR1 DFQATT and CDR2 SNEGSKA (reference sequence). CDR3 sequence (DNA): TGCAGTGCTAGGGGACCTTCCAATGAGCAGTTCTTC. Translation: CSARGPSNEQFF.

The chain joins TRBV4-1 to TRBJ1-1; D is ambiguous. Germline V gene sequence: CDR1 MGHRA, CDR2 YSYEKL. This CDR3 comprises 16 residues. The V end was cut by 1 base, the J end by 4 bases, with 16 bases between. The CDR3, as DNA: TGCGCCAGCAGCCAAGCGAATCACGCCGGAATCACTGAAGCTTTCTTT. It specifies CASSQANHAGITEAFF.

There are many counts of this clonotype. This rearrangement joins TRBV7-8 to TRBJ2-7; TRBD2 matches at 8 bases. This CDR3 region has 18 residues. The V and J ends lost 3 bases and 4 bases, in that order; junction bases with no gene match: 17. Germline loops: CDR1 SGHVS, CDR2 FQNEAQ. The DNA of the CDR3 is TGTGCCAGCAGCTTGCCTTTGGGGCGGGAGGTTTCCTTGTACGAGCAGTACTTC. Translation gives CASSLPLGREVSLYEQYF.

The rearrangement uses TRBV9 and TRBJ2-7; no definite D call. The CDR3 covers 15 residues. Germline-derived CDR1 and CDR2 are SGDLS and YYNGEE. V was cut by 3 bases and J by 8 bases, with 21 bases left in between. CDR3 in amino acids: CASSGSELLGYKQYF. The DNA of the CDR3 is TGTGCCAGCAGCGGAAGCGAACTCCTCGGGTACAAGCAGTACTTC.

This rearrangement joins TRBV20-1 to TRBJ2-1, with TRBD2 matching over 8 bases. Germline CDR1 DFQATT, CDR2 SNEGSKA (reference sequence). The junction had 15 bases not matched to a gene; V was cut back by 3 bases and J by 5 bases. The CDR3 has 17 amino acids. This CDR3 reads CSASARRKRESHNEQFF. In nucleotides, the CDR3 is TGCAGTGCTAGTGCCCGGAGGAAGCGGGAGTCCCACAATGAGCAGTTCTTC.

The chain links TRBV18 to TRBJ2-4; 7 bases match TRBD1. The J call may be wrong; the DNA end is better matched by TRBJ2-7. Germline lookup yields CDR1 KGHSH and CDR2 LQKENI. This CDR3 contains 14 residues. The DNA of the CDR3 is TGTGCCAGCTCACGAGACAGGGAGATCTACGAGCAGTACTTC. It specifies CASSRDREIYEQYF.

Remarks on this clonotype: A read error may produce the germline difference seen at one junction end. The chain links TRBV10-1 to TRBJ2-3; 8 bases align to TRBD2. Germline lookup yields CDR1 WNHNN and CDR2 SYGVQD (reference sequence). CDR3 length: 13 residues. The CDR3 is CACSGSSTDTQYF. The CDR3, as DNA: TGCGCCTGCAGCGGGAGCAGCACAGATACGCAGTATTTT.

V is TRBV20-1 and J is TRBJ2-1; TRBD2 matches 9 bases. Germline CDR1 and CDR2: DFQATT and SNEGSKA (reference sequence). The J segment lost 3 bases and the V segment lost 1 base, leaving 7 bases of the junction unmatched. The CDR3 loop spans 16 amino acids. The CDR3 region is CSARASGNRIYNEQFF. In nucleotides, the CDR3 is TGCAGTGCTAGAGCTAGCGGGAATAGGATCTACAATGAGCAGTTCTTC.

CDR3 DNA sequence: TGTGCCAGCAGTGGGTGGACAGGGGGCGGGGAGACCCAGTACTTC. Its protein product is CASSGWTGGGETQYF. This chain connects TRBV12-3 or TRBV12-4 to TRBJ2-5; 11 nucleotides line up with TRBD1. The V segment lost 5 bases and the J segment 5 bases; nucleotides outside the gene matches: 7. This CDR3 is built from 15 residues.

The chain combines TRBV28 with TRBJ1-2, with a possible D match to TRBD1 (5 bases). CDR1 MDHEN and CDR2 SYDVKM come from the germline V gene. The CDR3 contains 13 residues. Trimming took 6 bases from V and 3 from J, leaving 11 bases between them. CDR3 DNA: TGTGCCAGCAGGGCAGGGAATCACTATGGCTACACCTTC. Protein: CASRAGNHYGYTF.

The chain uses TRBV20-1 and TRBJ2-7; maybe TRBD1 (7 bases). Germline V lookup: CDR1 DFQATT, CDR2 SNEGSKA (reference sequence). The CDR3 is 15 amino acids. V lost 1 base to trimming and J lost 3 bases, with 16 bases between them. This CDR3 reads CSARGGGTDYYEQYF. CDR3 nucleotide sequence: TGCAGTGCTAGAGGCGGCGGGACAGACTACTACGAGCAGTACTTC.

This clonotype turned up a few times. The chain recombines TRBV25-1 with TRBJ2-7; a weak D match, TRBD1 (6 bases). In germline, CDR1 is MGHDK, CDR2 SYGVNS. V lost 6 bases and J 3 bases, leaving 12 bases between the germline ends. The CDR3 has 13 amino acids. The CDR3 here is CASSRDIYYEQYF. In DNA, the CDR3 is TGTGCCAGCAGCCGGGACATATACTACGAGCAGTACTTC.

J is TRBJ2-5 and V is TRBV27; 10 bases align to TRBD2. CDR1 is MNHEY and CDR2 is SMNVEV in the germline V gene (reference sequence). V dropped 5 bases and J dropped 11; count of bases not matched to a gene: 8. The length of the CDR3 is 13 residues. This CDR3 is CASSRGLANEQYF. CDR3 DNA sequence: TGTGCCAGCAGTAGGGGACTAGCGAATGAGCAGTACTTC.

The CDR3 protein is CAGNRDRDPLGANVLTF. The CDR3, as DNA: TGTGCCGGCAACCGGGACAGGGATCCCCTCGGGGCCAACGTCCTGACTTTC. The chain links TRBV12-3 or TRBV12-4 to TRBJ2-6, with 9 bases matching TRBD1. V dropped 11 bases and J dropped 4; count of bases not matched to a gene: 15. The CDR3 consists of 17 residues.

This chain uses TRBV15 with TRBJ2-1; 12 nucleotides agree with TRBD2. Looked up from germline, CDR1 is LNHNV and CDR2 is YYDKDF (reference sequence). Trimming cost V 11 bases and J 7 bases; bases outside gene matches: 12. CDR3 size: 15 residues. The DNA of the CDR3 is TGTGCCGCTGGGGAAACTAGCGGGAGGAGGAATGAGCAGTTCTTC. Residues: CAAGETSGRRNEQFF. The variable domain in full, with the rest retrieved from reference TRBV15 and TRBJ2-1, is DAMVIQNPRYQVTQFGKPVTLSCSQTLNHNVMYWYQQKSSQAPKLLFHYYDKDFNNEADTPDNFQSRRPNTSFCFLDIRSPGLGDTAMYLCAAGETSGRRNEQFFGPGTRLTVL.

The J gene is TRBJ1-4, the V gene TRBV12-3 or TRBV12-4, with TRBD1 as a possible D gene (6 bases). The CDR3 runs to 14 residues. V was trimmed by 6 bases and J by 5 bases, leaving 13 bases between them. The chain's CDR3 is CASRSTGRNEKLFF. Here the CDR3 DNA reads TGTGCCAGCAGGTCTACAGGGAGAAATGAAAAACTGTTTTTT.

Worth noting for this clonotype: This sequence may be a read error, since a much larger clone differs from it by one base. The rearrangement links TRBV10-3 to TRBJ2-5; weak D call: TRBD2 (5 bases). The J call could be wrong; TRBJ2-7 is a better fit for the DNA end. Germline-derived CDR1 and CDR2 are ENHRY and SYGVKD. This CDR3 is 14 amino acids long. CDR3 protein: CAISDDSIGDEQYF. The CDR3, as DNA: TGTGCCATCAGTGATGACTCAATCGGGGACGAGCAGTACTTC.

The sample holds a few counts of this clonotype. J is TRBJ2-3 and V is TRBV7-2, with D perhaps matching TRBD2 (6 bases). CDR1 SGHTA and CDR2 FQGNSA come from the germline V gene. Trimming removed 3 bases from V and 1 base from J, with 8 bases in between. The CDR3 extends over 14 amino acids. Here the CDR3 reads CASSFQRGTDTQYF. DNA of the CDR3: TGTGCCAGCAGCTTTCAGCGGGGCACAGATACGCAGTATTTT. The entire variable domain, with the rest obtained from reference TRBV7-2 and TRBJ2-3, is as follows: GAGVSQSPSNKVTEKGKDVELRCDPISGHTALYWYRQSLGQGLEFLIYFQGNSAPDKSGLPSDRFSAERTGGSVSTLTIQRTQQEDSAVYLCASSFQRGTDTQYFGPGTRLTVL.

This clonotype was observed a single time. The gene calls are TRBV6-1 and TRBJ1-5; TRBD1 is a possible D gene (6 bases). The CDR3 spans 15 residues. V lost 0 bases and J lost 6, with 12 bases in between. From germline, CDR1 is MNHNS and CDR2 SASEGT. CDR3 sequence reads: CASSEAVGGRQPQHF. The CDR3 nucleotides read TGTGCCAGCAGTGAAGCGGTGGGGGGGCGTCAGCCCCAGCATTTT.

A few counts support this clonotype. The V and J genes are TRBV11-1 and TRBJ2-1, with TRBD1 identical over 7 bases. J was trimmed by 3 bases and V by 1 base; bases with no gene match: 6. Germline V gives CDR1 SGHAT, CDR2 FQDESV (reference sequence). The length of the CDR3 is 16 residues. The DNA for the CDR3 is TGTGCCAGCAGCTTAGAGACAGGGTCCCGCTACAATGAGCAGTTCTTC. It encodes CASSLETGSRYNEQFF.

This clonotype has more than one count but fewer than ten. The chain combines TRBV30 with TRBJ2-7; D might be TRBD1 (6 bases). The CDR3 totals 11 residues. Germline V CDR1 and CDR2: GTSNPN, SVGIG (reference sequence). V dropped 8 bases and J dropped 7 bases, with 15 bases sitting between them. The DNA for the CDR3 is TGTGCCGGGACCCACAGGGATGAGCAGTACTTC. It specifies CAGTHRDEQYF.